The 21 T cell receptor beta chains given below trace back to one sample, sequenced in a study of graft-versus-host responses after intestinal transplantation. Antigen specificity for these receptors is unknown. Method: immunoSEQ multiplex PCR; TCRdb's copy keeps in-frame clones and lacks some. The data contain tens of thousands of clones, approximately 90% of them seen just once; the ten biggest clones take up 0.3% to 0.45%. The sample in question was unstimulated CD4+ T cells sorted from spleen or lymph node cells, obtained before transplant. The receptors were gathered from a human donor who was the organ donor for an intestinal transplant.

V usage is TRBV6-4 and J usage is TRBJ1-3; TRBD1 matches at 11 bases. The CDR3 runs 15 residues. Trimming took 6 bases from V and 2 from J; bases not matched to a gene: 3. Germline CDR1 reads MRHNA; CDR2 reads SNTAGT. CDR3 residues: CASSPGQGAGNTIYF. The CDR3 coding sequence is TGTGCCAGCAGCCCGGGACAGGGGGCTGGAAACACCATATATTTT.

The chain recombines TRBV11-3 with TRBJ2-3; D is ambiguous. There are 12 residues in the CDR3. The V and J ends lost 3 bases and 2 bases respectively, with 3 bases between them. Germline V CDR1 and CDR2: SGHNT, YENEEA. The CDR3 coding sequence is TGTGCCAGCAGCTTTTACACAGATACGCAGTATTTT. This translates into CASSFYTDTQYF.

V and J are TRBV28 and TRBJ2-1, with 8 nucleotides matching TRBD2. Germline CDR1 is MDHEN and CDR2 is SYDVKM. The CDR3 is 16 amino acids. V lost 5 bases and J lost 8; bases outside the gene matches: 14. The CDR3 here is CASSASGTRAFHEQFF. CDR3 nucleotides: TGTGCCAGCAGTGCCTCCGGGACTAGGGCTTTTCATGAGCAGTTCTTC.

This clone turned up a few times. The chain uses TRBV29-1 and TRBJ2-5, with 8 bases that match TRBD2. This CDR3 has 13 amino acids. With 4 bases clipped from V and 5 bases from J, the junction kept 6 bases outside the gene matches. Germline assignment: CDR1 SQVTM and CDR2 ANQGSEA. The CDR3 coding sequence is TGCAGCGTTGCAGGACTAGCCTTTGAGACCCAGTACTTC. It codes for CSVAGLAFETQYF. Full variable domain (rest looked up from reference TRBV29-1 and TRBJ2-5): SAVISQKPSRDICQRGTSLTIQCQVDSQVTMMFWYRQQPGQSLTLIATANQGSEATYESGFVIDKFPISRPNLTFSTLTVSNMSPEDSSIYLCSVAGLAFETQYFGPGTRLLVL.

CDR3 coding DNA: TGCGCCAGCAGCCCCATGTGGAGGACAGATACGCAGTATTTT. It codes for CASSPMWRTDTQYF. V and J are TRBV4-1 and TRBJ2-3, with a possible D match to TRBD2 (5 bases). Germline loops: CDR1 MGHRA, CDR2 YSYEKL. There are 14 residues in the CDR3. Trimming shortened V by 4 bases and J by 3 bases, and 11 bases separated the two germline ends.

The chain has TRBV5-1 and TRBJ2-3; TRBD1 matches at 7 bases. The V gene's germline CDR1 is SGHRS and CDR2 YFSETQ. The V and J ends lost 4 bases and 0 bases, in that order; junction bases with no gene match: 2. CDR3 length: 14 residues. In DNA, the CDR3 is TGCGCCAGCAGCGTGACAGGGAGCACAGATACGCAGTATTTT. Its translation is CASSVTGSTDTQYF.

The chain links TRBV7-9 to TRBJ2-7; D is possibly TRBD2 (6 bases). The CDR3 consists of 16 residues. Germline values: CDR1 SEHNR, CDR2 FQNEAQ (reference sequence). With 5 bases removed from V and 0 bases from J, the gap between germline ends came to 17 bases. The CDR3 DNA follows: TGTGCCAGCAGCGATATTAGCGGCGAGGGCTCCTACGAGCAGTACTTC. It is translated as CASSDISGEGSYEQYF.

V and J are TRBV6-6 and TRBJ2-7; 8 nucleotides agree with TRBD2. V shed 0 bases, J shed 3 bases, and the junction held 7 bases outside the gene matches. Germline V CDR1 and CDR2: MNHNY, SVGAGI (reference sequence). This CDR3 is 16 amino acids long. The CDR3 here is CASSYSLLAASYEQYF. CDR3 in DNA: TGTGCCAGCAGTTACTCTCTACTAGCGGCTAGCTACGAGCAGTACTTC.

The rearrangement uses TRBV10-3 and TRBJ2-3; 11 positions match TRBD2. The trim removed 4 bases at V and 4 bases at J, leaving 4 bases unmatched. Germline assignment: CDR1 ENHRY and CDR2 SYGVKD. This CDR3 is built from 15 residues. The CDR3 spells CAISGPSGGSDTQYF. CDR3 nucleotides: TGTGCCATCAGTGGACCTAGCGGGGGGTCAGATACGCAGTATTTT.

This chain joins TRBV27 and TRBJ2-7; D not resolved. The germline V and J ends were trimmed by 3 bases and 0 bases, with 6 bases remaining between them. CDR3 length equals 13 residues. In germline, CDR1 is MNHEY, CDR2 SMNVEV (reference sequence). In DNA, the CDR3 is TGTGCCAGCAGTTTGACATCCTCCTACGAGCAGTACTTC. Its translation is CASSLTSSYEQYF.

Here the CDR3 DNA reads TGCGCCAGCAGCTCGGGACAGGGGGGGAATGAGCAGTTCTTC. Its translation: CASSSGQGGNEQFF. The chain combines TRBV5-1 with TRBJ2-1, with TRBD1 matching 11 bases. The junction had 3 bases not matched to a gene; V was cut back by 3 bases and J by 7 bases. The CDR3 contains 14 residues. Germline V gene sequence: CDR1 SGHRS, CDR2 YFSETQ. Filled out from reference TRBV5-1 and TRBJ2-1, the complete variable domain reads KAGVTQTPRYLIKTRGQQVTLSCSPISGHRSVSWYQQTPGQGLQFLFEYFSETQRNKGNFPGRFSGRQFSNSRSEMNVSTLELGDSALYLCASSSGQGGNEQFFGPGTRLTVL.

The chain joins TRBV18 to TRBJ2-7, with D maybe TRBD2 (6 bases). Germline CDR1 is KGHSH and CDR2 is LQKENI. Trimming shortened V by 4 bases and J by 2 bases, and 15 bases separated the two germline ends. This CDR3 spans 15 amino acids. Written as DNA, the CDR3 is TGTGCCAGCTCACTTATCGGCGGGGTAACCTACGAGCAGTACTTC. This encodes CASSLIGGVTYEQYF.

The CDR3 DNA follows: TGTGCCAGCAGCTGGGGACAGGGGACAGATACGCAGTATTTT. Translating it yields CASSWGQGTDTQYF. The V and J genes are TRBV7-9 and TRBJ2-3, with 10 bases matching TRBD1. Germline assignment: CDR1 SEHNR and CDR2 FQNEAQ (reference sequence). The CDR3 runs 14 residues. V trimming: 4 bases; J trimming: 3 bases; junction bases outside the gene matches: 1.

With respect to this clone: Other DNA sequences from this sample encode an identical CDR3 as well. This chain uses TRBV7-9 with TRBJ2-7; TRBD1 matches 8 bases. The CDR3 extends over 14 amino acids. Germline values: CDR1 SEHNR, CDR2 FQNEAQ (reference sequence). The V gene end was trimmed by 1 base and the J gene end by 1 base; junction bases not matched to a gene: 0. CDR3 DNA sequence: TGTGCCAGCAGCTTAGGGACAGGGTCCTACGAGCAGTACTTC. Its translation is CASSLGTGSYEQYF.

The rearrangement uses TRBV28 and TRBJ1-5; 7 nucleotides line up with TRBD1. V lost 2 bases and J lost 4; bases outside the gene matches: 2. The V gene's germline CDR1 is MDHEN and CDR2 SYDVKM. This CDR3 region has 14 residues. CDR3 in DNA: TGTGCCAGCAGTTTAGGGACAGTTAATCAGCCCCAGCATTTT. Its protein product is CASSLGTVNQPQHF.

The chain employs TRBV13 and TRBJ1-1; no reliable D call. CDR1 and CDR2 (germline): PRHDT, FYEKMQ (reference sequence). The CDR3 covers 13 residues. Trimming took 3 bases from V and 4 from J, leaving 9 bases between them. The CDR3 nucleotides read TGTGCCAGCAGCTTTGTGGTGGCCACTGAAGCTTTCTTT. This sequence encodes CASSFVVATEAFF.

The rearrangement joins TRBV5-6 to TRBJ1-6, with D possibly matching TRBD1 (5 bases). The length of the CDR3 is 18 residues. V was clipped by 2 bases and J by 0 bases, with 15 bases between them. The germline V gene has CDR1 SGHDT and CDR2 YYEEEE. The CDR3 sequence: CASSLNHRPSSYNSPLHF. For the CDR3, the DNA is TGTGCCAGCAGCTTAAATCACAGGCCGAGCTCCTATAATTCACCCCTCCACTTT.

The chain employs TRBV7-8 and TRBJ1-5; D is uncertain. The V gene lost 5 bases and the J gene lost 3 bases, with 17 bases spanning the gap. Germline loops: CDR1 SGHVS, CDR2 FQNEAQ. The CDR3 is made up of 16 amino acids. In DNA form, the CDR3 reads TGTGCCAGCAGCCCAGAGGGCAGGCTGATCAATCAGCCCCAGCATTTT. Translated, it gives CASSPEGRLINQPQHF.

This chain joins TRBV12-5 and TRBJ1-1, with D possibly being TRBD1 (6 bases). The germline CDR1 and CDR2 sequences are LGHNT and FRNRAP. Trimming cost V 6 bases and J 4 bases, with 18 bases left between them. The CDR3 spans 15 residues. CDR3 bases: TGTGCTAGTGGGGAGTTTCCTGGGGGCTCCACTGAAGCTTTCTTT. As protein: CASGEFPGGSTEAFF.

This rearrangement joins TRBV9 to TRBJ2-7; 12 bases match TRBD2. This CDR3 comprises 14 residues. CDR1 is SGDLS, CDR2 YYNGEE, per germline. J gave up 2 bases and V 7 bases, and 4 bases lay outside the gene matches. The CDR3 here is CASARTSGTYEQYF. CDR3 nucleotide sequence: TGTGCCAGCGCCCGGACTAGCGGGACCTACGAGCAGTACTTC.

The genes are TRBV6-1 and TRBJ2-1, with no clear D. The germline gives CDR1 MNHNS, CDR2 SASEGT. The CDR3 is 11 residues long. V was cut by 7 bases and J by 7 bases, with 8 bases left in between. As DNA, the CDR3 is TGTGCCAGCAACTCGGTGAATGAGCAGTTCTTC. Protein product: CASNSVNEQFF.